This T cell receptor beta chain is from a study of shared clonotypes between healthy human individuals. Findings of the study overall: Though the depth was large, rarefaction showed that sorted-subset sequencing was incomplete.

As concerns this clone: What it recognizes is unknown.

A CD45RA-negative memory subset and a CD45RA+ naive subset were separated from the CD4+ cells. The test was conducted at deep level. Using immunoSEQ multiplex PCR, the repertoire was profiled, and TCRdb retains in-frame clones only, with some absent. Of some 2.4 million clones listed, approximately 93% were seen once; the top ten hold 0.36%. Germline assignment: CDR1 MDHEN and CDR2 SYDVKM. V was clipped by 7 bases and J by 0 bases, with 7 bases between them. The CDR3 is made up of 13 amino acids. The specimen was naive CD4+ T cells from PBMCs. Described subset: CD45RA+ positively selected. This chain uses TRBV28 with TRBJ1-3; no clear D gene. The receptor was isolated from a man aged 18 to 30 in good health. Some clones in this sample may be carry-over from other donors' samples. CDR3: CASIGSSGNTIYF. In DNA, the CDR3 is TGTGCCAGCATAGGGAGCTCTGGAAACACCATATATTTT.